Following are 2 T cell receptor beta chains from one sample sequenced in a study of T cells in Graves' hyperthyroidism and ophthalmopathy (dated by TCRdb to between 2019 and 2020). Library preparation used multiplex PCR. TCRdb names Illumina HiSeq 2000 as the instrument used. The TCR beta CDR3 regions were amplified from RNA transcripts. The TCR CDR3 was subjected to a first round of RT-PCR using the HTBI primer set and the Qiagen OneStep RT-PCR kit. TCRdb handled the public reads itself, with Q25 trimming in fastp and clone calling in MiXCR, and kept productive beta chains. When rows share a CDR3 protein, they turn into one entry using the most common DNA and genes. Recorded for this sample are hundreds of thousands of distinct CDR3 sequences; 11% to 15% of them occurred a single time. Roughly a tenth of the sample is in the top ten clones. Sequenced material: blood. These receptors came from a woman aged 18-29 years with Graves' hyperthyroidism.

This chain uses TRBV9 with TRBJ2-5; 7 bases match TRBD1. This CDR3 has 15 amino acids. J gave up 5 bases and V 8 bases, and 15 bases lay outside the gene matches. Germline V gene lookup returns CDR1 SGDLS and CDR2 YYNGEE. As DNA, the CDR3 is TGTGCCAGTGGGTTCCGGGACAGCCTTGGGGAGACCCAGTACTTC. As protein: CASGFRDSLGETQYF.

This clonotype was recorded a few times. The V call is TRBV29-1, the J call TRBJ1-1, with 7 positions matching TRBD1. The CDR3 spans 13 residues. Germline CDR1 SQVTM, CDR2 ANQGSEA. The trim removed 5 bases at V and 1 base at J, leaving 4 bases unmatched. CDR3 residues: CSVNRQGNTEAFF. The DNA of the CDR3 is TGCAGCGTTAACCGACAGGGGAACACTGAAGCTTTCTTT.